The entry that follows covers one T cell receptor (beta chain) sequence. V lost 7 bases and J lost 6; bases outside the gene matches: 7. Germline CDR1 and CDR2: SQVTM and ANQGSEA. The CDR3 sequence is 14 residues long. In the original processing: Reference gene primer amplification gave estimated nucleated cell counts. Profiling relied on immunoSEQ multiplex PCR, and the TCRdb table lists in-frame clones only, not all of them. That table is the source of V, J and clone size, and D and trimming were worked out from the DNA. In the table there are 150,000 to 200,000 clones, roughly 80% of which are singletons. This sample stems from a study of blood T cell repertoires in COVID-19. Overall study: T cells, B-cell-depleted T cells, or PBMCs provided the cDNA or gDNA that served as material.

This TCR came from a woman in her sixties who had recovered from COVID-19. The sample was PBMCs or T cells enriched from blood (not recorded which). The gene calls are TRBV29-1 and TRBJ2-1; 12 positions agree with TRBD2. The CDR3 nucleotides read TGCAGCGGGAGTCCTAGCGGGGGGGTCAATGAGCAGTTCTTC. It translates to CSGSPSGGVNEQFF.